This T cell receptor beta chain was profiled in a study of cytomegalovirus exposure and HLA in healthy donors. The study, taken as a whole, reports: A later analysis found common viral pathogens apparently linked to several of the most significant clusters.

Germline V CDR1 and CDR2: MNHEY, SVGAGI. The CDR3 consists of 15 residues. V lost 0 bases to trimming and J lost 2 bases, with 10 bases between them. PCR was performed using 60 Vbeta and 13 Jbeta primers. Sequencing used immunoSEQ multiplex PCR; TCRdb keeps in-frame clones, though not all of them. The sample's table shows 40,000 to 55,000 clones. Comments on this clone: Its matching antigen is unknown.

V usage is TRBV6-5 and J usage is TRBJ2-5, with TRBD2 as a possible D gene (6 bases). What was sequenced was PBMCs. This TCR came from a male donor in good health and CMV-seropositive. CDR3 nucleotide sequence: TGTGCCAGCAGTTACTCGATAGGAGGGCAAGAGACCCAGTACTTC. This translates into CASSYSIGGQETQYF.